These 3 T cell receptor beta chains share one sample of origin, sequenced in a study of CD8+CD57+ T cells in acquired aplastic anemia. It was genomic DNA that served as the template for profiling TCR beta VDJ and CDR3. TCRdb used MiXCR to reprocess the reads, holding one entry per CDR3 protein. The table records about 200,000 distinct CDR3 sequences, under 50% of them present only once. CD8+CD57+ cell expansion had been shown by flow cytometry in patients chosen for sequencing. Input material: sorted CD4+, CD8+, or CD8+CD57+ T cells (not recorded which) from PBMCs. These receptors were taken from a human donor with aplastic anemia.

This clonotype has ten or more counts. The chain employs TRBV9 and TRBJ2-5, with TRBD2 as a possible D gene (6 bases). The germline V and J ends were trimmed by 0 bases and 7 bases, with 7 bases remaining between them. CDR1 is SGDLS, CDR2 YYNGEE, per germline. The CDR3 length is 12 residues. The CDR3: CASSVVGGTQYF. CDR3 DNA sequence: TGTGCCAGCAGCGTAGTGGGAGGGACCCAGTACTTC.

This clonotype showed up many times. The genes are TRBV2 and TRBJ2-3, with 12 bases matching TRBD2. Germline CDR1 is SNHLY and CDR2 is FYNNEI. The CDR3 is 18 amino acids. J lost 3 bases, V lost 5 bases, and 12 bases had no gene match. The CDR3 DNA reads TGTGCCAGCAGTACAGTGGGACTAGCGGGTCGGAATACAGATACGCAGTATTTT. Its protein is CASSTVGLAGRNTDTQYF.

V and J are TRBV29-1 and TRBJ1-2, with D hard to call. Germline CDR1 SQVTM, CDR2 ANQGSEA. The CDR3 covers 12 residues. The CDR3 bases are TGCAGTGCTATAGGAGCTAACTATGGCTACACCTTC. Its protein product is CSAIGANYGYTF.